What follows are 21 T cell receptor beta chains derived from one specimen sequenced in a study of blood T cell repertoires in COVID-19. Generated by immunoSEQ multiplex PCR, the TCRdb table keeps only in-frame clones and is missing some. The sample lists tens of thousands of clones, approximately 80% occurring once. The sequenced material came from peripheral blood. Source of these receptors: a man aged 55 to 70 in a cohort sampled during active COVID-19.

This clone has only one observation. V usage is TRBV11-3 and J usage is TRBJ2-7; no reliable D call. Trimming stripped 5 bases from V and 6 bases from J, with 11 bases between. This CDR3 is built from 12 residues. Germline V gene data show CDR1 as SGHNT and CDR2 as YENEEA. The CDR3 loop reads CASSPRGREQYF. CDR3 bases: TGTGCCAGCAGCCCCCGAGGTCGCGAGCAGTACTTC.

The chain uses TRBV5-1 and TRBJ2-7, with TRBD2 matching 7 bases. CDR3 length: 16 residues. Germline CDR1 SGHRS, CDR2 YFSETQ. V dropped 4 bases and J dropped 0; count of bases not matched to a gene: 10. CDR3 sequence: CASSPQPSGPSYEQYF. In nucleotides, the CDR3 is TGCGCCAGCAGCCCTCAACCTAGCGGTCCCTCCTACGAGCAGTACTTC.

The J gene is TRBJ1-4, the V gene TRBV6-5; no firm D call. Deletions cut 6 bases from V and 0 bases from J, with 8 bases between. This CDR3 region has 14 residues. Germline CDR1 is MNHEY and CDR2 is SVGAGI. Here the CDR3 DNA reads TGTGCCAGCAGGGAGGTTGCAACTAATGAAAAACTGTTTTTT. Translating gives CASREVATNEKLFF.

V and J are TRBV4-1 and TRBJ2-5; 9 bases map to TRBD1. Unmatched junction bases numbered 7, after V lost 0 bases and J lost 5 bases. The germline CDR1 and CDR2 sequences are MGHRA and YSYEKL. This CDR3 comprises 16 residues. The CDR3 here is CASSQDGTGWGETQYF. In nucleotides, the CDR3 is TGCGCCAGCAGCCAAGATGGGACAGGGTGGGGGGAGACCCAGTACTTC.

The chain has TRBV5-1 and TRBJ2-2, with unresolved D. Germline values: CDR1 SGHRS, CDR2 YFSETQ. V lost 1 base, J lost 2 bases, and 9 bases lay in between. The CDR3 covers 15 residues. This chain's CDR3 is CASSLLQANTGELFF. CDR3 nucleotide sequence: TGCGCCAGCAGCTTGTTGCAGGCAAACACCGGGGAGCTGTTTTTT.

The chain employs TRBV6-5 and TRBJ1-3; D is unclear. The CDR3 is 11 amino acids. Trimming stripped 8 bases from V and 2 bases from J, with 4 bases between. Germline values: CDR1 MNHEY, CDR2 SVGAGI. CDR3 DNA: TGTGCCAGCCAGGCTGGAAACACCATATATTTT. Translation gives CASQAGNTIYF.

The V call is TRBV11-1, the J call TRBJ2-7; 10 bases are a match to TRBD1. The CDR3 contains 15 residues. Trimming took 5 bases from V and 3 from J; bases not matched to a gene: 7. Germline V CDR1 and CDR2: SGHAT, FQDESV (reference sequence). CDR3 coding DNA: TGTGCCAGCAGCCCGCCGGGACAGGGGTTCTACGAGCAGTACTTC. It codes for CASSPPGQGFYEQYF.

This clone has a single count. As DNA, the CDR3 is TGTGCCAGCAGGGGACTCCTACAAGAGACCCAGTACTTC. Translating it yields CASRGLLQETQYF. This chain uses TRBV6-5 with TRBJ2-5, with a possible D match to TRBD2 (6 bases). The germline V gene has CDR1 MNHEY and CDR2 SVGAGI. V shed 6 bases and J shed 2 bases, with 10 bases lying between them. CDR3 size: 13 residues.

The chain links TRBV7-7 to TRBJ2-3, with D tentatively TRBD2 (6 bases). Trimming shortened V by 1 base and J by 4 bases, and 9 bases separated the two germline ends. This CDR3 is built from 14 residues. Germline V CDR1 and CDR2: SSHAT, FNYEAQ (reference sequence). The CDR3 DNA is TGTGCCAGCAGCTTAGGTTTAGCGGCAGATACGCAGTATTTT. The encoded protein is CASSLGLAADTQYF. Full variable domain (rest looked up from reference TRBV7-7 and TRBJ2-3): GAGVSQSPRYKVTKRGQDVTLRCDPISSHATLYWYQQALGQGPEFLTYFNYEAQPDKSGLPSDRFSAERPEGSISTLTIQRTEQRDSAMYRCASSLGLAADTQYFGPGTRLTVL.

The CDR3 loop reads CASSLGTSGGATGTQYF. DNA of the CDR3: TGTGCCAGCAGCTTGGGGACTAGCGGGGGGGCCACGGGTACGCAGTATTTT. The V call is TRBV5-4, the J call TRBJ2-3, with 15 bases fitting TRBD2. This CDR3 is built from 17 residues. Trimming removed 0 bases from V and 8 bases from J; junction bases left unmatched: 7. The germline CDR1 and CDR2 sequences are SGHNT and YYREEE (reference sequence).

V and J are TRBV3-1 (or the pseudogene TRBV3-2) and TRBJ2-6; D is undetermined. Germline loops: CDR1 LGHDT, CDR2 YNNKEL (reference sequence). Trimming shortened V by 2 bases and J by 4 bases, and 9 bases separated the two germline ends. The CDR3 is 15 amino acids. The CDR3 nucleotides are TGTGCCAGCAGCCAATCCTTTCGGGGGGCCAACGTCCTGACTTTC. Amino acid sequence: CASSQSFRGANVLTF.

The genes are TRBV19 and TRBJ1-5; D is possibly TRBD1 (5 bases). The V and J ends lost 3 bases and 7 bases respectively, with 13 bases between them. The germline V gene has CDR1 LNHDA and CDR2 SQIVND (reference sequence). The CDR3 runs 14 residues. The CDR3 DNA reads as TGTGCCAGTAGTATCTGGGGGGTATTACAGCCCCAGCATTTT. Amino acids: CASSIWGVLQPQHF. The full variable domain, completed using reference TRBV19 and TRBJ1-5, is DGGITQSPKYLFRKEGQNVTLSCEQNLNHDAMYWYRQDPGQGLRLIYYSQIVNDFQKGDIAEGYSVSREKKESFPLTVTSAQKNPTAFYLCASSIWGVLQPQHFGDGTRLSIL.

This chain joins TRBV18 and TRBJ1-1; TRBD1 is a possible D gene (6 bases). V was cut by 4 bases and J by 0 bases, with 12 bases left in between. CDR1 and CDR2 (germline): KGHSH, LQKENI. This CDR3 contains 15 residues. The CDR3 region has the DNA TGTGCCAGCTCACGGGACATCGGACTGAACACTGAAGCTTTCTTT. This translates into CASSRDIGLNTEAFF.

J is TRBJ2-7 and V is TRBV27; 13 bases line up with TRBD2. This CDR3 comprises 15 residues. V was pared by 8 bases and J by 7 bases, with 11 bases of the junction left unmatched. Germline V gene sequence: CDR1 MNHEY, CDR2 SMNVEV (reference sequence). The CDR3 coding sequence is TGTGCCAGCGGGTCCTGGACTAGCGGGAGCCGGGAGCAGTACTTC. It translates to CASGSWTSGSREQYF.

The rearrangement uses TRBV7-2 and TRBJ2-7; D is possibly TRBD2 (7 bases). Trimming stripped 5 bases from V and 2 bases from J, with 13 bases between. Germline CDR1 reads SGHTA; CDR2 reads FQGNSA. CDR3 length equals 14 residues. The CDR3, as DNA: TGTGCCAGCAGCCCAGAGGGGGGGCCCTACGAGCAGTACTTC. As protein: CASSPEGGPYEQYF.

This rearrangement joins TRBV5-1 to TRBJ2-7; tentatively, D is TRBD1 (6 bases). The CDR3 loop spans 13 amino acids. V lost 4 bases and J 5 bases, leaving 13 bases between the germline ends. CDR1 SGHRS and CDR2 YFSETQ come from the germline V gene. The CDR3 bases are TGCGCCAGCAGCACCGAACAGGGAAACGAGCAGTACTTC. It translates to CASSTEQGNEQYF.

This clone appeared a few times. This sequence joins TRBV7-6 and TRBJ2-3; 11 nucleotides align to TRBD2. The CDR3 length is 16 residues. The germline gives CDR1 SGHVS, CDR2 FNYEAQ. J was trimmed by 3 bases and V by 5 bases; bases with no gene match: 7. CDR3 nucleotides: TGTGCCAGCAGCCATAGCGGGGGGGGATTAACAGATACGCAGTATTTT. It is translated as CASSHSGGGLTDTQYF.

The J gene is TRBJ2-2, the V gene TRBV29-1; 7 positions match TRBD1. Germline V gene data show CDR1 as SQVTM and CDR2 as ANQGSEA. The CDR3 spans 14 residues. V gave up 7 bases and J gave up 0 bases; unmatched junction bases: 5. CDR3 DNA sequence: TGCAGCGGGAGACAGGGATCGAACACCGGGGAGCTGTTTTTT. This encodes CSGRQGSNTGELFF.

The chain couples TRBV5-1 to TRBJ2-1; the match to TRBD2 covers 7 bases. Looked up from germline, CDR1 is SGHRS and CDR2 is YFSETQ. Trimming removed 0 bases from V and 3 bases from J; junction bases left unmatched: 6. The CDR3 totals 16 residues. The CDR3 sequence is CASSLAPGGSYNEQFF. The CDR3 bases are TGCGCCAGCAGCTTGGCCCCGGGAGGAAGCTACAATGAGCAGTTCTTC.

The chain combines TRBV5-1 with TRBJ2-2; 7 bases line up with TRBD1. Germline-derived CDR1 and CDR2 are SGHRS and YFSETQ. The CDR3 runs to 13 residues. Trimming removed 4 bases from V and 7 bases from J; junction bases left unmatched: 4. In DNA form, the CDR3 reads TGCGCCAGCAGCCTAGGGGGCGGCGGGGAGCTGTTTTTT. Translated: CASSLGGGGELFF.

This clone was picked up a small number of times. The chain has TRBV6-5 and TRBJ2-5; possible D gene TRBD2, 5 bases. V was shortened by 11 bases and J by 5 bases, with 18 bases between the two germline ends. The length of the CDR3 is 13 residues. Germline V lookup: CDR1 MNHEY, CDR2 SVGAGI. The CDR3 region has the DNA TGTGCCGCCCGGAATCGAGGGTTGGAGACCCAGTACTTC. Translation: CAARNRGLETQYF.